Presented here are 18 T cell receptor beta chains from one specimen sequenced in a study of cytomegalovirus exposure and HLA in healthy donors. The study ran its PCR with 60 Vbeta and 13 Jbeta primers. The table came from immunoSEQ multiplex PCR; TCRdb's copy has only in-frame clones and leaves some out. The sample includes approximately 34,000 clones. The material sequenced was PBMCs. These receptors originate from a woman in her thirties or forties in good health and CMV-seropositive.

J is TRBJ2-1 and V is TRBV30; the match to TRBD2 covers 12 bases. In germline, CDR1 is GTSNPN, CDR2 SVGIG (reference sequence). V shed 2 bases and J 9 bases; nucleotides not matched to a gene: 2. The CDR3 runs 13 residues. The CDR3 loop is CAWSLTSGGEQFF. In DNA form, the CDR3 reads TGTGCCTGGAGTTTGACTAGCGGGGGTGAGCAGTTCTTC.

The chain employs TRBV18 and TRBJ1-3; no clear D gene. The CDR3 runs 16 residues. Trimming removed 2 bases at V and 3 bases at J, with 14 bases between. Germline lookup yields CDR1 KGHSH and CDR2 LQKENI. CDR3 loop: CASSPAERPVGNTIYF. The CDR3 bases are TGTGCCAGCTCACCAGCGGAGAGGCCGGTTGGAAACACCATATATTTT.

This rearrangement joins TRBV13 to TRBJ2-2; unclear D gene. This CDR3 region has 16 residues. V was cut by 5 bases and J by 0 bases, with 13 bases left in between. The germline V gene encodes CDR1 PRHDT and CDR2 FYEKMQ (reference sequence). In DNA form, the CDR3 reads TGTGCCAGCAGCCCCCCCCTAGAGACGAACACCGGGGAGCTGTTTTTT. It encodes CASSPPLETNTGELFF.

The V gene is TRBV30, the J gene TRBJ2-1, with D tentatively TRBD1 (5 bases). CDR1 is GTSNPN and CDR2 is SVGIG in the germline V gene (reference sequence). The CDR3 totals 15 residues. The V end was cut by 0 bases, the J end by 7 bases, with 16 bases between. CDR3 in amino acids: CAWSVSRQKQNEQFF. CDR3 coding DNA: TGTGCCTGGAGTGTATCGCGACAGAAGCAAAATGAGCAGTTCTTC.

The rearrangement joins TRBV25-1 to TRBJ2-5; tentative D call: TRBD1 (6 bases). Germline-derived CDR1 and CDR2 are MGHDK and SYGVNS. The CDR3 runs to 13 residues. V was trimmed by 6 bases and J by 2 bases, leaving 10 bases between them. The CDR3 loop is CASSLGQQETQYF. DNA of the CDR3: TGTGCCAGCAGCCTCGGACAGCAAGAGACCCAGTACTTC.

The rearrangement joins TRBV6-1 to TRBJ1-4; the match to TRBD1 covers 8 bases. The CDR3 runs 15 residues. CDR1 is MNHNS and CDR2 is SASEGT in the germline V gene. V lost 3 bases and J lost 5; bases outside the gene matches: 5. The CDR3 region is CASSDGQGSNEKLFF. The CDR3 DNA reads TGTGCCAGCAGTGATGGACAGGGATCAAATGAAAAACTGTTTTTT.

The chain employs TRBV9 and TRBJ2-7, with D perhaps TRBD2 (7 bases). The length of the CDR3 is 14 residues. CDR1 SGDLS and CDR2 YYNGEE come from the germline V gene. The ends were cut back, 2 bases at V and 5 bases at J, with 14 bases in the middle. The CDR3 DNA is TGTGCCAGCAGCGTGGGGGGGCAGTTCGACGAGCAGTACTTC. The encoded protein is CASSVGGQFDEQYF.

The chain has TRBV28 and TRBJ1-2, with D possibly matching TRBD1 (6 bases). CDR3 size: 15 residues. Germline CDR1 MDHEN, CDR2 SYDVKM. Between the trimmed V and J ends, which lost 6 bases and 5 bases, there was a span of 19 bases. The CDR3 loop is CASSRSGRTEYGYTF. For the CDR3, the DNA is TGTGCCAGCAGCCGTTCGGGCCGGACAGAGTATGGCTACACCTTC.

The genes are TRBV18 and TRBJ2-1, with 8 positions matching TRBD1. Trimming removed 2 bases from V and 4 bases from J; junction bases left unmatched: 4. The germline gives CDR1 KGHSH, CDR2 LQKENI. The CDR3 loop spans 15 amino acids. The CDR3 DNA is TGTGCCAGCTCACCAAGGGACAGGTTTTACAATGAGCAGTTCTTC. Its translation is CASSPRDRFYNEQFF.

The J gene is TRBJ2-3, the V gene TRBV7-9; 8 positions agree with TRBD2. Germline CDR1 is SEHNR and CDR2 is FQNEAQ (reference sequence). V was clipped by 5 bases and J by 2 bases; unmatched bases: 6. The length of the CDR3 is 15 residues. CDR3 bases: TGTGCCAGCAGCCTAACTAGCGGCCACACAGATACGCAGTATTTT. Translation gives CASSLTSGHTDTQYF.

J is TRBJ2-2 and V is TRBV6-1; D gene uncertain. Germline V CDR1 and CDR2: MNHNS, SASEGT. The V end was cut by 7 bases, the J end by 4 bases, with 13 bases between. The length of the CDR3 is 14 residues. In nucleotides, the CDR3 is TGTGCCAGCAAGGCGGCGTTCGGCACCGGGGAGCTGTTTTTT. Its translation is CASKAAFGTGELFF.

The chain couples TRBV10-2 to TRBJ2-5; tentative D call: TRBD1 (6 bases). The CDR3 is 16 amino acids. From germline, CDR1 is WSHSY and CDR2 SAAADI. V was trimmed by 3 bases and J by 2 bases, leaving 16 bases between them. The CDR3 sequence is CASSDSGQPSQETQYF. DNA of the CDR3: TGCGCCAGCAGTGACTCTGGACAGCCATCTCAAGAGACCCAGTACTTC.

The V call is TRBV19, the J call TRBJ2-1; a possible D gene is TRBD2 (5 bases). Germline V lookup: CDR1 LNHDA, CDR2 SQIVND (reference sequence). Trimming took off 2 bases at V and 2 bases at J, with 7 bases between the two ends. The CDR3 has 14 residues. CDR3 sequence: CASSIHGAYNEQFF. For the CDR3, the DNA is TGTGCCAGTAGTATACACGGGGCCTACAATGAGCAGTTCTTC.

This chain joins TRBV19 and TRBJ2-1; perhaps TRBD1 as D (6 bases). The CDR3 contains 14 residues. Looked up from germline, CDR1 is LNHDA and CDR2 is SQIVND (reference sequence). Deletions cut 3 bases from V and 5 bases from J, with 11 bases between. This CDR3 is CASSIVGGHNEQFF. CDR3 DNA: TGTGCCAGTAGTATTGTAGGGGGACACAATGAGCAGTTCTTC.

The chain employs TRBV29-1 and TRBJ2-3; TRBD1 matches at 8 bases. The CDR3 loop spans 13 amino acids. Germline V gives CDR1 SQVTM, CDR2 ANQGSEA. V shed 4 bases, J shed 3 bases, and the junction held 3 bases outside the gene matches. CDR3 protein: CSVGTGGTDTQYF. In DNA form, the CDR3 reads TGCAGCGTTGGTACAGGGGGTACAGATACGCAGTATTTT.

The gene calls are TRBV2 and TRBJ2-7, with 8 bases aligning to TRBD1. Trimming took 6 bases from V and 0 from J; bases not matched to a gene: 16. This CDR3 region has 18 residues. Germline V gene sequence: CDR1 SNHLY, CDR2 FYNNEI. CDR3 loop: CASRDNAGTGSFSYEQYF. DNA for the CDR3: TGTGCCAGCAGGGACAATGCCGGGACAGGTTCTTTCTCCTACGAGCAGTACTTC.

The chain joins TRBV28 to TRBJ1-2, with D maybe TRBD1 (6 bases). V lost 4 bases and J 7 bases, leaving 13 bases between the germline ends. The germline gives CDR1 MDHEN, CDR2 SYDVKM. The length of the CDR3 is 13 residues. The CDR3 sequence is CASSSGDGRGYTF. The CDR3 DNA reads TGTGCCAGCAGTTCAGGGGACGGACGTGGCTACACCTTC.

The rearrangement joins TRBV11-2 to TRBJ1-3; D ambiguous. V was pared by 5 bases and J by 0 bases, with 8 bases between. CDR1 SGHAT and CDR2 FQNNGV come from the germline V gene. The CDR3 is 14 amino acids. The CDR3 coding sequence is TGTGCCAGCAGCAAGCCCATCTCTGGAAACACCATATATTTT. It is translated as CASSKPISGNTIYF.